Following are 19 T cell receptor beta chains from one sample sequenced in a study of Graves' ophthalmopathy and Graves' hyperthyroidism. The TCR beta CDR3 regions underwent amplification from RNA transcripts. RT-PCR in the first round used HTBI primers; a second-round multiplex PCR followed. Each CDR3 protein is one row after TCRdb ran MiXCR on the multiplex PCR reads. The data contain over 650,000 distinct CDR3 sequences, under 50% of them singletons. Sequenced material: peripheral blood. The receptors originated from an adult man with Graves' ophthalmopathy.

This clonotype appeared many times. The chain couples TRBV3-1 to TRBJ1-2; 8 positions agree with TRBD1. The CDR3 covers 13 residues. The germline V gene has CDR1 LGHDT and CDR2 YNNKEL (reference sequence). With 2 bases clipped from V and 6 bases from J, the junction kept 2 bases outside the gene matches. CDR3 amino acids: CASSQSDRDGYTF. The CDR3 region has the DNA TGTGCCAGCAGCCAATCGGACAGGGATGGCTACACCTTC.

This clonotype was observed a handful of times. This chain uses TRBV30 with TRBJ1-1; possibly TRBD1 for D (5 bases). CDR1 GTSNPN and CDR2 SVGIG come from the germline V gene (reference sequence). The CDR3 totals 12 residues. The CDR3 sequence: CALRPGRTEAFF. CDR3 sequence (DNA): TGTGCTCTCCGCCCGGGGCGCACTGAAGCTTTCTTT.

About this clonotype itself: This may be a read error, as it is one base from a much larger clone. This rearrangement joins TRBV12-3 or TRBV12-4 to TRBJ1-2, with a weak D call TRBD1 (5 bases). V shed 2 bases and J shed 12 bases, with 16 bases lying between them. This CDR3 comprises 13 residues. The CDR3 DNA follows: TGTGCCAGCAGTTTAAGTCAGCAGCAGGGCCACACCTTC. Translated, it gives CASSLSQQQGHTF.

In its sample, this clonotype was seen many times. This sequence joins TRBV7-9 and TRBJ2-5, with TRBD1 matching 8 bases. The CDR3 totals 16 residues. V was clipped by 2 bases and J by 0 bases; unmatched bases: 5. Germline CDR1 SEHNR, CDR2 FQNEAQ (reference sequence). CDR3 region: CASSLSMGQDQETQYF. CDR3 nucleotides: TGTGCCAGCAGCTTATCCATGGGACAGGACCAAGAGACCCAGTACTTC.

In this sample, this clonotype turned up once. V gene TRBV10-2 combines with J gene TRBJ1-3; 8 positions match TRBD1. V gave up 3 bases and J gave up 4 bases; unmatched junction bases: 8. This CDR3 spans 16 amino acids. Germline assignment: CDR1 WSHSY and CDR2 SAAADI. This CDR3 reads CASSDTGGRTGNTIYF. The CDR3 DNA reads TGCGCCAGCAGTGACACAGGGGGTCGAACCGGAAACACCATATATTTT.

This clonotype was picked up many times. CDR3 loop: CASSYSWGDEKLFF. In nucleotides, the CDR3 is TGTGCCAGCAGTTACTCGTGGGGGGATGAAAAACTGTTTTTT. The chain has TRBV6-6 and TRBJ1-4, with a weak D call TRBD1 (5 bases). Trimming removed 0 bases from V and 6 bases from J, with 8 bases in between. CDR3 size: 14 residues. Germline V gene data show CDR1 as MNHNY and CDR2 as SVGAGI (reference sequence).

The CDR3 region has the DNA TGTGCCAGCAGTGGCTGGGGCTTCGGTACGGATTCACCCCTCCACTTT. Protein sequence: CASSGWGFGTDSPLHF. This chain uses TRBV25-1 with TRBJ1-6, with a weak D call TRBD1 (5 bases). The CDR3 sequence is 16 residues long. The ends were cut back, 4 bases at V and 8 bases at J, with 18 bases in the middle. The germline gives CDR1 MGHDK, CDR2 SYGVNS.

This clonotype was counted ten times or more. J is TRBJ2-5 and V is TRBV5-1; D might be TRBD1 (6 bases). Deletions cut 3 bases from V and 4 bases from J, with 13 bases between. The CDR3 extends over 14 amino acids. The V gene's germline CDR1 is SGHRS and CDR2 YFSETQ. As DNA, the CDR3 is TGCGCCAGCAGCTATTCAGGGGAACGAGAGACCCAGTACTTC. It encodes CASSYSGERETQYF.

This clonotype was observed at least ten times. The gene calls are TRBV6-6 and TRBJ2-5, with D possibly being TRBD1 (6 bases). V was pared by 0 bases and J by 2 bases, with 7 bases between. The germline V gene has CDR1 MNHNY and CDR2 SVGAGI (reference sequence). The CDR3 runs 14 residues. The CDR3 DNA sequence: TGTGCCAGCAGTTACTCAAGGGGGCAAGAGACCCAGTACTTC. This encodes CASSYSRGQETQYF.

The rearrangement uses TRBV2 and TRBJ2-5, with D perhaps matching TRBD2 (6 bases). The germline V gene has CDR1 SNHLY and CDR2 FYNNEI. This CDR3 is 16 amino acids long. The V end was cut by 5 bases, the J end by 1 base, with 17 bases between. The CDR3 is CASSSRRTTPQETQYF. The CDR3 nucleotides are TGTGCCAGCAGTTCGAGGAGGACTACACCCCAAGAGACCCAGTACTTC.

The chain uses TRBV5-5 and TRBJ1-1; TRBD1 agrees at 7 bases. Germline assignment: CDR1 SGHKS and CDR2 YYEKEE (reference sequence). The CDR3 runs to 14 residues. V was clipped by 1 base and J by 3 bases; unmatched bases: 3. The CDR3 region is CASSLYDRDTEAFF. Here the CDR3 DNA reads TGTGCCAGCAGCTTGTACGACAGGGACACTGAAGCTTTCTTT. The variable domain in full, completed from reference TRBV5-5 and TRBJ1-1, reads DAGVTQSPTHLIKTRGQQVTLRCSPISGHKSVSWYQQVLGQGPQFIFQYYEKEERGRGNFPDRFSARQFPNYSSELNVNALLLGDSALYLCASSLYDRDTEAFFGQGTRLTVV.

The CDR3 sequence is CSARDRSRPRSGYTF. DNA of the CDR3: TGCAGTGCTAGAGATAGGAGCAGGCCCCGGAGTGGCTACACCTTC. The chain carries TRBV20-1 and TRBJ1-2; D not resolved. V was pared by 0 bases and J by 7 bases, with 18 bases between. The CDR3 loop spans 15 amino acids. CDR1 is DFQATT, CDR2 SNEGSKA, per germline (reference sequence).

This clonotype was seen a handful of times. The chain is built from TRBV12-3 or TRBV12-4 and TRBJ2-7; 8 bases are shared with TRBD1. There are 14 residues in the CDR3. Trimming took 6 bases from V and 5 from J; bases not matched to a gene: 9. The CDR3 DNA reads as TGTGCCAGCAGAGCGTGGACAGGGTCCCACGAGCAGTACTTC. Translation: CASRAWTGSHEQYF.

At least ten counts were recorded for this clonotype. The genes are TRBV5-1 and TRBJ2-7; possibly TRBD2 for D (5 bases). This CDR3 is built from 14 residues. V was pared by 4 bases and J by 1 base, with 12 bases between. Per the germline V gene, CDR1 is SGHRS and CDR2 is YFSETQ. The CDR3 DNA reads TGCGCCAGCAGCAGCGAGGGATCATCCTACGAGCAGTACTTC. Amino acid sequence: CASSSEGSSYEQYF.

This clonotype occurred many times. This rearrangement joins TRBV7-9 to TRBJ1-2, with TRBD1 identical over 8 bases. Germline assignment: CDR1 SEHNR and CDR2 FQNEAQ (reference sequence). J was trimmed by 4 bases and V by 5 bases; bases with no gene match: 3. There are 13 residues in the CDR3. CDR3 DNA: TGTGCCAGCAGCCCAGGGGGCGGCTATGGCTACACCTTC. Translating gives CASSPGGGYGYTF.

The chain links TRBV29-1 to TRBJ1-4; 11 nucleotides agree with TRBD1. The V gene's germline CDR1 is SQVTM and CDR2 ANQGSEA. The CDR3 totals 14 residues. V trimming: 4 bases; J trimming: 8 bases; junction bases outside the gene matches: 6. CDR3 in amino acids: CSVAGQGAREKLFF. The CDR3 DNA sequence: TGCAGCGTTGCTGGACAGGGGGCGCGAGAAAAACTGTTTTTT.

There are many counts of this clonotype. The rearrangement uses TRBV20-1 and TRBJ2-5; the match to TRBD1 covers 10 bases. The CDR3 is 13 amino acids. J lost 1 base, V lost 5 bases, and 1 base had no gene match. The germline V gene encodes CDR1 DFQATT and CDR2 SNEGSKA (reference sequence). CDR3 residues: CSAWDRGQETQYF. CDR3 nucleotides: TGCAGTGCTTGGGACAGGGGCCAAGAGACCCAGTACTTC.

Of note for this clonotype: One junction end disagrees with the germline gene, perhaps due to a read error. The V call is TRBV7-2, the J call TRBJ1-5, with TRBD1 matching 10 bases. CDR3 length: 15 amino acids. Germline values: CDR1 SGHTA, CDR2 FQGNSA. The chain's CDR3 is CAGSPTGGSNQPQHF. CDR3 in DNA: TGTGCCGGCAGTCCGACAGGGGGCAGCAATCAGCCCCAGCATTTT.

In its sample, this clonotype was seen many times. The V call is TRBV20-1, the J call TRBJ2-5, with 9 nucleotides matching TRBD1. Unmatched junction bases numbered 5, after V lost 0 bases and J lost 0 bases. From germline, CDR1 is DFQATT and CDR2 SNEGSKA (reference sequence). The CDR3 length is 16 residues. In DNA form, the CDR3 reads TGCAGTGCTAGAGATCCGGACAGGGGTTACCAAGAGACCCAGTACTTC. It codes for CSARDPDRGYQETQYF.